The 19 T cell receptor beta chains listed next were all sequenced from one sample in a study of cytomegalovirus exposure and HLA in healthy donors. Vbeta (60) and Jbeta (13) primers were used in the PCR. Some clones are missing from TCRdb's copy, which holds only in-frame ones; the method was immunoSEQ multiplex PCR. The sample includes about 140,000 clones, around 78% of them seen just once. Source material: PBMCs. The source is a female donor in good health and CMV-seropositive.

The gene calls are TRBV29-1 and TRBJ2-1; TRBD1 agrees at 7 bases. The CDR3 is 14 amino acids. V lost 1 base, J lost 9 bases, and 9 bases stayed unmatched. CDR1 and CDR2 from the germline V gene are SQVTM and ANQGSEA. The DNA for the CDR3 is TGCAGCGTTGAAGTGCGGACAGGCGGGCGTGAGCAGTTCTTC. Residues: CSVEVRTGGREQFF.

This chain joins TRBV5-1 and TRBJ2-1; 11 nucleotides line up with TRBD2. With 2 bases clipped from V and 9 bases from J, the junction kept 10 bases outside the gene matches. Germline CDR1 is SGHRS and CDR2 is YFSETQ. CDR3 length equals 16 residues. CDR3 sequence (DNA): TGCGCCAGCAGCTTTTCCTCTAGCGGGGGGCTGGGTGAGCAGTTCTTC. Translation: CASSFSSSGGLGEQFF. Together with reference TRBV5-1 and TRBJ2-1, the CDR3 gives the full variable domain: KAGVTQTPRYLIKTRGQQVTLSCSPISGHRSVSWYQQTPGQGLQFLFEYFSETQRNKGNFPGRFSGRQFSNSRSEMNVSTLELGDSALYLCASSFSSSGGLGEQFFGPGTRLTVL.

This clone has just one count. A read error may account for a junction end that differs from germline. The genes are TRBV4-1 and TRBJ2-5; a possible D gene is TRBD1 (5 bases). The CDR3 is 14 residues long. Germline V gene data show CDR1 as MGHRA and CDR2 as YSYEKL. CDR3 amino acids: CASSQGQRQGTQYF. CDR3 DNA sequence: TGCGCCAGCAGCCAAGGACAGAGACAAGGGACCCAGTACTTC.

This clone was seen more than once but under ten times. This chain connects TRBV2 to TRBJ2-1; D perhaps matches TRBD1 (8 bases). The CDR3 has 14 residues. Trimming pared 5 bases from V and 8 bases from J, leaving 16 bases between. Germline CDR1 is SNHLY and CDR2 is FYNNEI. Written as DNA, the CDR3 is TGTGCCAGCAGTTCACAGGGGGGGGCGGATGAGCAGTTCTTC. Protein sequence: CASSSQGGADEQFF.

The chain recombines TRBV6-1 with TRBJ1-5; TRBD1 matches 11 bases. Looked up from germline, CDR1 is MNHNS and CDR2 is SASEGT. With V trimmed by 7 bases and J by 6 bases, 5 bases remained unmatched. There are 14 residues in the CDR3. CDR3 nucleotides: TGTGCCAGCAAAGGGACAGGGGGATTTCAGCCCCAGCATTTT. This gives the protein CASKGTGGFQPQHF.

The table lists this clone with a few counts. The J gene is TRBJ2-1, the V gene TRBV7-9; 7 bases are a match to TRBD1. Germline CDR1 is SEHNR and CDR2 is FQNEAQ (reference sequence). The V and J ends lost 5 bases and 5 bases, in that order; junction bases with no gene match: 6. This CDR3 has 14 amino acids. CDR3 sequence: CASSPTGLHNEQFF. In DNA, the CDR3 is TGTGCCAGCAGCCCGACAGGGCTCCACAATGAGCAGTTCTTC.

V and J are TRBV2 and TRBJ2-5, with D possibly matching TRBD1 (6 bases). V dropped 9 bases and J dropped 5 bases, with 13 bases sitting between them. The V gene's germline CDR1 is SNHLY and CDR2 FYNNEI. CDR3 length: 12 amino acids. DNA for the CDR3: TGTGCCAGTACAGGGCAAAGGGAGACCCAGTACTTC. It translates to CASTGQRETQYF.

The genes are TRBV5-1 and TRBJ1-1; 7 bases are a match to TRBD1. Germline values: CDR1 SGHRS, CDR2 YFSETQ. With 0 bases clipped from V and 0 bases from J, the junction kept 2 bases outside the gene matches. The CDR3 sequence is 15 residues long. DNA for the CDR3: TGCGCCAGCAGCTTGGAGACAGGGATGAACACTGAAGCTTTCTTT. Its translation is CASSLETGMNTEAFF.

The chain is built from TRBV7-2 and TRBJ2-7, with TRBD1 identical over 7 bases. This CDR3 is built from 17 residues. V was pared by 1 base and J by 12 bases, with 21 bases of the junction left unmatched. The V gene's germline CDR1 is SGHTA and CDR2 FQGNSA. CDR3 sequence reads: CASSLDSIGDRVNLRYF. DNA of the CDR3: TGTGCCAGCAGCTTAGATAGCATTGGTGACAGGGTGAATCTACGGTACTTC. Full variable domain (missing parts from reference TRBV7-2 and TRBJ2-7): GAGVSQSPSNKVTEKGKDVELRCDPISGHTALYWYRQSLGQGLEFLIYFQGNSAPDKSGLPSDRFSAERTGGSVSTLTIQRTQQEDSAVYLCASSLDSIGDRVNLRYFGPGTRLTVT.

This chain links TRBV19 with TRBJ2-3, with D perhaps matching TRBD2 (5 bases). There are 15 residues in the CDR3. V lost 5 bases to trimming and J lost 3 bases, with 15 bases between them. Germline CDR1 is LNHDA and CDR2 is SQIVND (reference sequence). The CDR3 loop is CASSVKLESTDTQYF. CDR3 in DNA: TGTGCCAGTAGTGTAAAACTAGAATCGACAGATACGCAGTATTTT.

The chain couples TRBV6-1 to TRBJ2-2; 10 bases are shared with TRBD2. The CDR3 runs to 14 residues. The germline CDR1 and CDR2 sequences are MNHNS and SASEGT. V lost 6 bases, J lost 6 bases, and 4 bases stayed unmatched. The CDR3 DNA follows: TGTGCCAGCAGCAAACTAGCGGGGTCCGGGGAGCTGTTTTTT. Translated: CASSKLAGSGELFF.

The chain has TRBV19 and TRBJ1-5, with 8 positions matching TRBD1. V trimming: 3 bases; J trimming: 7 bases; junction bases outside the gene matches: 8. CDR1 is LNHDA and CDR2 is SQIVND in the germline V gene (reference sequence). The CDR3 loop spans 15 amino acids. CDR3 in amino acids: CASSMTGAMGQPQHF. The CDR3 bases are TGTGCCAGTAGTATGACAGGGGCTATGGGACAGCCCCAGCATTTT.

The CDR3 spells CASSPRTGGNTEAFF. CDR3 coding DNA: TGCGCCAGCAGCCCTCGGACAGGGGGAAACACTGAAGCTTTCTTT. This chain connects TRBV5-1 to TRBJ1-1; TRBD1 aligns across 10 bases. This CDR3 has 15 amino acids. V lost 4 bases and J lost 2; bases outside the gene matches: 5. Germline V gives CDR1 SGHRS, CDR2 YFSETQ.

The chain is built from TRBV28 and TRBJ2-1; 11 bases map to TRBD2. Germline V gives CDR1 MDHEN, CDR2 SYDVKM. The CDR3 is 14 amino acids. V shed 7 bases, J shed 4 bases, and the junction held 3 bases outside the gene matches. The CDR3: CASKGTSGYNEQFF. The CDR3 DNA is TGTGCCAGCAAGGGGACTAGCGGATACAATGAGCAGTTCTTC.

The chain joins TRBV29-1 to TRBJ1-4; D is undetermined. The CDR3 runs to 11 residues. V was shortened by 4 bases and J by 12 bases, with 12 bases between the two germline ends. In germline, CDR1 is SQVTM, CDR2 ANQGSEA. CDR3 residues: CSVGNGGELFF. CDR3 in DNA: TGCAGCGTTGGGAACGGCGGGGAACTGTTTTTT.

The chain's CDR3 is CASSLGGGGYEAFF. DNA of the CDR3: TGTGCCAGCAGCTTAGGAGGGGGCGGTTATGAAGCTTTCTTT. This sequence joins TRBV11-2 and TRBJ1-1; 7 bases are a match to TRBD1. With V trimmed by 1 base and J by 7 bases, 6 bases remained unmatched. Germline V CDR1 and CDR2: SGHAT, FQNNGV. The CDR3 length is 14 residues.

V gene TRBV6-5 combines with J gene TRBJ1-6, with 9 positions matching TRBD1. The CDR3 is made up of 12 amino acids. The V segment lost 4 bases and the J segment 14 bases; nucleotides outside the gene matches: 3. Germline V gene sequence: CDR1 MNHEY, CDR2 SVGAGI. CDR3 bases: TGTGCCAGCAGTTTCGACAGGGGGGCCCTCCACTTT. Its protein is CASSFDRGALHF.

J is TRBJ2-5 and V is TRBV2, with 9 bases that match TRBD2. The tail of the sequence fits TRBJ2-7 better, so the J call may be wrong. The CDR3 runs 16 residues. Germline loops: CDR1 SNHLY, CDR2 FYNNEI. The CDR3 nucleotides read TGTGCCAGCAGGGACATAGCGGGAGCGAAGTCCTACGAGCAGTACTTC. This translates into CASRDIAGAKSYEQYF.

CDR3 region: CASSIGLAGSTDTQYF. DNA of the CDR3: TGTGCCAGCAGCATTGGACTAGCGGGGAGTACAGATACGCAGTATTTT. This rearrangement joins TRBV5-4 to TRBJ2-3, with 12 bases that match TRBD2. Trimming removed 4 bases from V and 3 bases from J; junction bases left unmatched: 6. The CDR3 has 16 amino acids. Germline loops: CDR1 SGHNT, CDR2 YYREEE (reference sequence). Looking up the rest from reference TRBV5-4 and TRBJ2-3 gives the full variable domain: ETGVTQSPTHLIKTRGQQVTLRCSSQSGHNTVSWYQQALGQGPQFIFQYYREEENGRGNFPPRFSGLQFPNYSSELNVNALELDDSALYLCASSIGLAGSTDTQYFGPGTRLTVL.